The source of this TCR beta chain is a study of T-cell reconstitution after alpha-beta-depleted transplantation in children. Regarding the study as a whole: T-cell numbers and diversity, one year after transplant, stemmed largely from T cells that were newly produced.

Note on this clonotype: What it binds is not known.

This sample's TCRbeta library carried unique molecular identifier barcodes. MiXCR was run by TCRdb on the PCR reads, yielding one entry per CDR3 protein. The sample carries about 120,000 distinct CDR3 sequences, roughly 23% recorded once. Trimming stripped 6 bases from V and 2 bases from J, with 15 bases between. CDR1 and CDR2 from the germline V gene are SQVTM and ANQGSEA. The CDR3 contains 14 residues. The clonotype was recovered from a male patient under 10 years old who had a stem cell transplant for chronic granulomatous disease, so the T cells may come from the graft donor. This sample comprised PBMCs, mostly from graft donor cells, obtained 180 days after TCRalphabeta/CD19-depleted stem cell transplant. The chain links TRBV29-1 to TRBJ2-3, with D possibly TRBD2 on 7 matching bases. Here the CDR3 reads CSVVNRDYTDTQYF. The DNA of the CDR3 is TGCAGCGTGGTGAACAGGGACTACACAGATACGCAGTATTTT.